What follows describes a single TCR beta chain. What it binds is unknown. This entry belongs to a study of blood T cells in healthy people across ages. With a J-beta primer mix and a sample-barcoded 5' primer, a second PCR ran about 6 to 11 cycles. TCRdb called the 5' RACE reads again in MiXCR, with one record for every CDR3 protein. Of around 800,000 distinct CDR3 sequences listed, 60% to 80% are singletons. Study results and caveats: Aged donors had fewer naive CD4+ cells and lower diversity than long-lived donors. Significant beta diversity loss was already apparent by age around 36, declining roughly linearly.

The V end lost 2 bases, the J end lost 9 bases, and 24 bases lay between the germline ends. Germline V gene lookup returns CDR1 SGHRS and CDR2 YFSETQ. The CDR3 length is 17 residues. This chain links TRBV5-1 with TRBJ2-1, with a possible D match to TRBD2 (6 bases). The sample was blood. This clonotype was sampled from a man aged 25 to 45 in good health. CDR3 DNA sequence: TGCGCCAGCAGCTTACGACTGGGGGGTTCTGCCACGGGTGAGCAGTTCTTC. It translates to CASSLRLGGSATGEQFF.